This record looks at one T cell receptor beta chain sequence and its context. The antigen is undetermined. V was clipped by 5 bases and J by 8 bases; unmatched bases: 14. Germline CDR1 is SGHTA and CDR2 is FQGNSA. This CDR3 spans 16 amino acids. The record originates from a study of cytomegalovirus exposure and HLA in healthy donors. The study's findings and limits: Listed as cytomegalovirus-associated were 150 or so TCR beta chains. Available immune exposure information covered CMV serostatus only.

Healthy donors of bone marrow made up the group. PCR was performed using 60 Vbeta and 13 Jbeta primers. Measured with immunoSEQ multiplex PCR; TCRdb has only the in-frame clones, and not every one. The data show 80,000 to 95,000 clones, roughly two thirds seen once. The specimen was PBMCs. This sequence joins TRBV7-2 and TRBJ2-1; TRBD2 matches at 8 bases. This TCR derives from a woman under 40 in good health and CMV-seronegative. CDR3 DNA: TGTGCCAGCAGCCAGAGACTAGCGAGGAGTACAGATGAGCAGTTCTTC. The encoded protein is CASSQRLARSTDEQFF.